These 22 T cell receptor beta chains were all obtained from the same sample, sequenced in a study of early T cells in non-severe SARS-CoV-2 infection. One entry per CDR3 protein results from TCRdb running MiXCR on the 5' RACE reads. The data hold about 49,000 distinct CDR3 sequences, with 10% to 15% observed a single time. The specimen sequenced was whole blood. These receptors were obtained from an adult who was a healthcare worker with PCR-confirmed SARS-CoV-2 infection or an uninfected control (not recorded which).

This clonotype occurred many times. The V and J genes are TRBV6-6 and TRBJ2-5; D possibly matches TRBD1 or TRBD2 (6 bases each). This CDR3 contains 13 residues. Trimming pared 5 bases from V and 5 bases from J, leaving 12 bases between. Germline CDR1 and CDR2: MNHNY and SVGAGI (reference sequence). The CDR3 DNA reads as TGTGCCAGCAGTCCCCAGGGGAGGGAGACCCAGTACTTC. Protein product: CASSPQGRETQYF.

A word on this clonotype: This may be a read error, as it is one base from a much larger clone. This chain joins TRBV6-6 and TRBJ2-3; D gene uncertain. There are 17 residues in the CDR3. Germline V lookup: CDR1 MNHNY, CDR2 SVGAGI (reference sequence). The germline V and J ends were trimmed by 4 bases and 2 bases, with 19 bases remaining between them. DNA for the CDR3: TGTGCCAGCAGTTGGCCCTGGAACCGAAGACTCACAGATACGCAGTATTTT. It yields the protein CASSWPWNRRLTDTQYF.

The genes are TRBV13 and TRBJ2-3; tentative D call: TRBD2 (6 bases). CDR1 and CDR2 (germline): PRHDT, FYEKMQ (reference sequence). V was clipped by 5 bases and J by 3 bases, with 9 bases between them. The CDR3 length is 13 residues. CDR3 loop: CASSQTSTDTQYF. The CDR3 region has the DNA TGTGCCAGCAGCCAGACTAGTACAGATACGCAGTATTTT.

The chain carries TRBV28 and TRBJ1-1; D gene unclear. From germline, CDR1 is MDHEN and CDR2 SYDVKM. Trimming removed 10 bases from V and 1 base from J, with 13 bases in between. CDR3 length: 13 residues. The CDR3 loop is CATRWAANTEAFF. The CDR3 coding sequence is TGTGCCACCCGATGGGCGGCGAACACTGAAGCTTTCTTT.

Many counts were recorded for this clonotype. The rearrangement joins TRBV19 to TRBJ1-2, with TRBD1 as a possible D gene (5 bases). Trimming pared 3 bases from V and 0 bases from J, leaving 11 bases between. The CDR3 runs to 15 residues. The germline V gene has CDR1 LNHDA and CDR2 SQIVND (reference sequence). The CDR3 nucleotides are TGTGCCAGTAGTATGTTTCAGGGAGCTAACTATGGCTACACCTTC. Translating gives CASSMFQGANYGYTF.

The sample holds many counts of this clonotype. The CDR3: CASSQVGSGANVLTF. The CDR3 nucleotides read TGCGCCAGCAGCCAAGTAGGTTCCGGGGCCAACGTCCTGACTTTC. V usage is TRBV4-3 and J usage is TRBJ2-6; D is unclear. This CDR3 is 15 amino acids long. Trimming took off 1 base at V and 4 bases at J, with 8 bases between the two ends. Germline CDR1 and CDR2: LGHNA and YSLEER.

This chain uses TRBV20-1 with TRBJ2-2; 8 bases line up with TRBD2. V was clipped by 1 base and J by 4 bases; unmatched bases: 5. Germline V lookup: CDR1 DFQATT, CDR2 SNEGSKA (reference sequence). The CDR3 sequence is 15 residues long. The CDR3 DNA is TGCAGTGCTAGAGTTTTCGGGGGGGCCACCGGGGAGCTGTTTTTT. Translated, it gives CSARVFGGATGELFF.

V is TRBV6-5 and J is TRBJ2-3; 7 bases match TRBD2. The V and J ends lost 5 bases and 0 bases, in that order; junction bases with no gene match: 5. Germline V CDR1 and CDR2: MNHEY, SVGAGI. CDR3 length: 15 amino acids. CDR3 sequence (DNA): TGTGCCAGCAGTAGGCTAGCGGCTAGCACAGATACGCAGTATTTT. Translated: CASSRLAASTDTQYF.

The V gene is TRBV29-1, the J gene TRBJ1-2; D ambiguous. The CDR3 sequence is 15 residues long. The germline gives CDR1 SQVTM, CDR2 ANQGSEA. V shed 3 bases and J shed 2 bases, with 16 bases lying between them. CDR3 residues: CSVEIAGSINYGYTF. DNA for the CDR3: TGCAGCGTTGAGATCGCCGGATCGATCAACTATGGCTACACCTTC.

This clonotype was seen at least ten times. The chain couples TRBV2 to TRBJ2-1; D ambiguous. CDR3 length equals 15 residues. V lost 5 bases, J lost 2 bases, and 13 bases lay in between. Germline CDR1 reads SNHLY; CDR2 reads FYNNEI. The CDR3 DNA follows: TGTGCCAGCAGTTGGACCCGCCGGCCCTACAATGAGCAGTTCTTC. Its protein product is CASSWTRRPYNEQFF.

This clonotype was observed many times. V and J are TRBV7-6 and TRBJ2-7; D remains unclear. V lost 0 bases and J lost 10, with 16 bases in between. Germline V gene sequence: CDR1 SGHVS, CDR2 FNYEAQ. CDR3 length equals 14 residues. The CDR3 bases are TGTGCCAGCAGCTTAGCGGTAGACTCGCCGGACCAGTACTTC. The encoded protein is CASSLAVDSPDQYF.

The table lists this clonotype with many counts. The gene calls are TRBV27 and TRBJ2-7; the D is unclear. The CDR3 loop spans 14 amino acids. The germline CDR1 and CDR2 sequences are MNHEY and SMNVEV (reference sequence). V gave up 4 bases and J gave up 0 bases, with 10 bases separating them. CDR3 coding DNA: TGTGCCAGCAGTTCGATGGAAAGCTCCTACGAGCAGTACTTC. Protein: CASSSMESSYEQYF.

This clonotype was recorded a few times. The V and J genes are TRBV20-1 and TRBJ1-1, with D possibly TRBD1 on 5 matching bases. Germline CDR1 reads DFQATT; CDR2 reads SNEGSKA (reference sequence). The CDR3 totals 15 residues. Trimming left V 2 bases short and J 1 base short, with 14 bases between. CDR3 DNA sequence: TGCAGTGCTAGATGGCAGGGAAGTCCGAACACTGAAGCTTTCTTT. It translates to CSARWQGSPNTEAFF.

V usage is TRBV29-1 and J usage is TRBJ1-2; 9 bases line up with TRBD1. The CDR3 is made up of 18 amino acids. Germline V gene sequence: CDR1 SQVTM, CDR2 ANQGSEA. The V segment lost 0 bases and the J segment 2 bases; nucleotides outside the gene matches: 13. The CDR3 reads CSVEEKIEQGARNYGYTF. CDR3 nucleotides: TGCAGCGTTGAAGAGAAAATAGAACAGGGGGCGCGCAACTATGGCTACACCTTC. Using reference TRBV29-1 and TRBJ1-2 for the parts outside the CDR3, the full variable domain is SAVISQKPSRDICQRGTSLTIQCQVDSQVTMMFWYRQQPGQSLTLIATANQGSEATYESGFVIDKFPISRPNLTFSTLTVSNMSPEDSSIYLCSVEEKIEQGARNYGYTFGSGTRLTVV.

This clonotype came up a few times. This sequence joins TRBV5-1 and TRBJ1-1; 9 bases match TRBD1. The V gene end was trimmed by 4 bases and the J gene end by 0 bases; junction bases not matched to a gene: 10. CDR1 and CDR2 (germline): SGHRS, YFSETQ. This CDR3 has 17 amino acids. CDR3 in amino acids: CASSPSGTGTLNTEAFF. As DNA, the CDR3 is TGCGCCAGCAGCCCCTCCGGGACAGGGACCCTGAACACTGAAGCTTTCTTT.

This clonotype was counted many times. V gene TRBV7-2 combines with J gene TRBJ2-1, with a weak D call TRBD2 (6 bases). From germline, CDR1 is SGHTA and CDR2 FQGNSA. This CDR3 region has 14 residues. Trimming took off 4 bases at V and 4 bases at J, with 11 bases between the two ends. The CDR3 reads CASSSDGGYNEQFF. The CDR3 nucleotides read TGTGCCAGCAGCTCCGACGGGGGTTACAATGAGCAGTTCTTC.

The chain combines TRBV2 with TRBJ2-5; D unclear. The V end was cut by 7 bases, the J end by 2 bases, with 17 bases between. Germline V gives CDR1 SNHLY, CDR2 FYNNEI. CDR3 length equals 15 residues. The CDR3 sequence: CASNQLSLEQETQYF. DNA of the CDR3: TGTGCCAGCAATCAACTATCGCTAGAGCAAGAGACCCAGTACTTC.

This clonotype appeared a few times. The rearrangement uses TRBV29-1 and TRBJ2-5; D not resolved. CDR3 length: 10 residues. The V gene's germline CDR1 is SQVTM and CDR2 ANQGSEA. V lost 6 bases, J lost 2 bases, and 4 bases lay in between. CDR3: CSVLQETQYF. CDR3 coding DNA: TGCAGCGTCCTACAAGAGACCCAGTACTTC.

By its share, this clonotype is medium-sized. The chain is built from TRBV29-1 and TRBJ1-1; 8 positions agree with TRBD1. The CDR3 length is 13 residues. CDR1 is SQVTM and CDR2 is ANQGSEA in the germline V gene. V dropped 3 bases and J dropped 3; count of bases not matched to a gene: 3. The CDR3 region is CSVDRGQDTEAFF. DNA of the CDR3: TGCAGCGTTGACAGGGGGCAGGACACTGAAGCTTTCTTT.

V is TRBV25-1 and J is TRBJ2-7; the D gene is possibly TRBD1 (6 bases). The CDR3 has 14 amino acids. From germline, CDR1 is MGHDK and CDR2 SYGVNS. Trimming pared 3 bases from V and 3 bases from J, leaving 12 bases between. CDR3 in DNA: TGTGCCAGCAGTGAGGCAGGACAGTACTACGAGCAGTACTTC. Translation gives CASSEAGQYYEQYF.

The sample holds many counts of this clonotype. The chain is built from TRBV10-3 and TRBJ2-7, with D tentatively TRBD2 (6 bases). Germline assignment: CDR1 ENHRY and CDR2 SYGVKD. The ends were cut back, 3 bases at V and 3 bases at J, with 15 bases in the middle. This CDR3 region has 15 residues. The CDR3 here is CAISDGTRTFYEQYF. The CDR3 DNA reads TGTGCCATCAGTGATGGGACTCGAACTTTCTACGAGCAGTACTTC.

This clonotype appeared many times. The J gene is TRBJ1-2, the V gene TRBV19; D unclear. Germline V gives CDR1 LNHDA, CDR2 SQIVND (reference sequence). V lost 3 bases, J lost 3 bases, and 11 bases lay in between. This CDR3 has 14 amino acids. Written as DNA, the CDR3 is TGTGCCAGTAGTATGGGGATAAGCTACTATGGCTACACCTTC. It is translated as CASSMGISYYGYTF.